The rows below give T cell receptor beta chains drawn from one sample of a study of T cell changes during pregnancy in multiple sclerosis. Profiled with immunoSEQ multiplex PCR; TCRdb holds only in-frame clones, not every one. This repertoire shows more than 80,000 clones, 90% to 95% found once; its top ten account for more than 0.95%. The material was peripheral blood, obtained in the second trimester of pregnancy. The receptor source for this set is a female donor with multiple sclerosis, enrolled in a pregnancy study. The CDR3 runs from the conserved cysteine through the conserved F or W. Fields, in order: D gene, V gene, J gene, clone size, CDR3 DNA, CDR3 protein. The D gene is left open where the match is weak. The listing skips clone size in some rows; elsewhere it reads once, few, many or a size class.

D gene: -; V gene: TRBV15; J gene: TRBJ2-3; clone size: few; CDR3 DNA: TGTGCCACCAGCAGAGATCCCCGCGAAGATACGCAGTATTTT; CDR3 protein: CATSRDPREDTQYF
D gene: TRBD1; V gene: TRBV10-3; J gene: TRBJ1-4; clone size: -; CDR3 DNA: TGTGCCATCAGTGAACTCCACGGGGACAGAGGAAAACTGTTTTTT; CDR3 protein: CAISELHGDRGKLFF
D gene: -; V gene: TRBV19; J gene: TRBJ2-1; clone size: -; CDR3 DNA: TGTGCCAGTAGTATAGATTCTCGGGTTAGTGAGCAGTTCTTC; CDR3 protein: CASSIDSRVSEQFF
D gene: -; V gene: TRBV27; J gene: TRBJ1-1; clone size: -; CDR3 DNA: TGTGCCAGCAGTTTGGGCCCCCTCACTGAAGCTTTCTTT; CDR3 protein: CASSLGPLTEAFF
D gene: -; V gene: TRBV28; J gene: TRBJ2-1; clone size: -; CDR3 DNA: TGTGCCAGCAGTCCCGGGAGAGGGCCGTGGGGCAATGAGCAGTTCTTC; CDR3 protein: CASSPGRGPWGNEQFF
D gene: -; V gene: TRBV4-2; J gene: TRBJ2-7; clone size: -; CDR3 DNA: TGTGCCAGCCGCCCCCTCTCCTACGAGCAGTACTTC; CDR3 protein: CASRPLSYEQYF
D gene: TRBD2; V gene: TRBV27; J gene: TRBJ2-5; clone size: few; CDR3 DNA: TGTGCCAGCAGTTTCCGCGCTAGCGGGAGTCCCAGAAGACCCCAAGAGACCCAGTACTTC; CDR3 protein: CASSFRASGSPRRPQETQYF
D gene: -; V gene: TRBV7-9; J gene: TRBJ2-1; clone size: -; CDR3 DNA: TGTGCCAGCACCTGGACAGCCTATCTAAACAATGAGCAGTTCTTC; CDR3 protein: CASTWTAYLNNEQFF
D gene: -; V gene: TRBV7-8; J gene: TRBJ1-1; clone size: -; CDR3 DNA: TGTGCCAGCAGCCCAAAAGGAGGGTCTGAAGCTTTCTTT; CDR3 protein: CASSPKGGSEAFF
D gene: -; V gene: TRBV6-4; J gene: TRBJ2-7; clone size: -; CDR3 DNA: TGTGCCAGCAGTGACCACGAACCGATTAGAACCTACGAGCAGTACTTC; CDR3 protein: CASSDHEPIRTYEQYF
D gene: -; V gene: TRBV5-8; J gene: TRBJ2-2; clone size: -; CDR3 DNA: TGTGCCAGCAGCTTGGGACTGGCTACCGGGGAGCTGTTTTTT; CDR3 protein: CASSLGLATGELFF
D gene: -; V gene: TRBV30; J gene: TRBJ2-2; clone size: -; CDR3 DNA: TGTGCCTGTCGGACCGGGGAGCTGTTTTTT; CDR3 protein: CACRTGELFF
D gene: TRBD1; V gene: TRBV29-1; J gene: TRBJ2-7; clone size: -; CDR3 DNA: TGCAGCGTTGAAGTGGTCCCGGGGACAGGGAAGGGGCTACGAGTGCAGTACTTC; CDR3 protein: CSVEVVPGTGKGLRVQYF
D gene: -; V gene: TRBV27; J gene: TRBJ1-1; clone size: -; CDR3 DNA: TGTGCCAGCAGTTTCCAAGGGGGTGGCACTGAAGCTTTCTTT; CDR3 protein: CASSFQGGGTEAFF
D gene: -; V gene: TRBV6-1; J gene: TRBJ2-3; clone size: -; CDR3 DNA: TGTGCCAGCAGTGAAGATAGCCTCACAGATACGCAGTATTTT; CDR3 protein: CASSEDSLTDTQYF
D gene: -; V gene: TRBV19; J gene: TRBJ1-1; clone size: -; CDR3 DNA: TGTGCCAGTAGTGCCCTGACTCTCCCGAACACTGAAGCTTTCTTT; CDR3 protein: CASSALTLPNTEAFF
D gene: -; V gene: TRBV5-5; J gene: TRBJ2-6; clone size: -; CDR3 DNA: TGTGCCAGCAGCTTGGTATCGGCTGGGGCCAACGTCCTGACTTTC; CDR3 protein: CASSLVSAGANVLTF
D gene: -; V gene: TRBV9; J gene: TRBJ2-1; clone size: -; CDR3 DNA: TGTGCCAGCAGCGTAGCTCTTCGGGGGAGTGTCAATGAGCAGTTCTTC; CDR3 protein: CASSVALRGSVNEQFF
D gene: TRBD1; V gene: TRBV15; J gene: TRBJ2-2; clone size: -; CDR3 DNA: TGTGCCACCAGCAGAGACCCGGGACAGCTGAACACCGGGGAGCTGTTTTTT; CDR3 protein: CATSRDPGQLNTGELFF
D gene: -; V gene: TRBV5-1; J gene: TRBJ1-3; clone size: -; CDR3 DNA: TGCGCCAGCAGCTTGGGGGGGCCCCTCTCTGGAAACACCATATATTTT; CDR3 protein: CASSLGGPLSGNTIYF
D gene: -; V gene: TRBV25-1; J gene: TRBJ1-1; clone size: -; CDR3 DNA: TGTGCCAGCAGTGTTATCGGGGGGCCCAACACTGAAGCTTTCTTT; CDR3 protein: CASSVIGGPNTEAFF
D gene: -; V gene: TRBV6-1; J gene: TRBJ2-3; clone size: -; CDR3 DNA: TGTGCCAGCAGTGAAGGGAAACTAGCTGTGTGGACAGATACGCAGTATTTT; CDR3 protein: CASSEGKLAVWTDTQYF
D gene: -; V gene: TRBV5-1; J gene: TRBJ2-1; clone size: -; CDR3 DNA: TGCGCCAGCAGCTTGTATCTCGGGCTAGCACTTTACAATGAGCAGTTCTTC; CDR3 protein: CASSLYLGLALYNEQFF
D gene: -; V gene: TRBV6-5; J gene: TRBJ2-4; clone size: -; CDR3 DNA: TGTGCCAGCAGTAAGACACTTTCAGCCAAAAACATTCAGTACTTC; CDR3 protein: CASSKTLSAKNIQYF
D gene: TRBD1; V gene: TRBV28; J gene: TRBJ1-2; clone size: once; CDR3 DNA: TGTGCCAGCAGTTTTCGGGACAGGGGTCGGTATGGCTACACCTTC; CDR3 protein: CASSFRDRGRYGYTF
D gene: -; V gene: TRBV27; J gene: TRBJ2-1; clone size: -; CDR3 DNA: TGTGCCAGCAGTTGGGCGGGACCTTACAATGAGCAGTTCTTC; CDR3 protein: CASSWAGPYNEQFF
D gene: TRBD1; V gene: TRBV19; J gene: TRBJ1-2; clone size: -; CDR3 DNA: TGTGCCAGTAGTCAGATGGACAGGCTTAGCTATGGCTACACCTTC; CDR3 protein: CASSQMDRLSYGYTF
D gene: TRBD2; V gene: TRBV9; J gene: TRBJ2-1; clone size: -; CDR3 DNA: TGTGCCAGCCGTTCCGGGACTAGCAATGAGCAGTTCTTC; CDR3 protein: CASRSGTSNEQFF
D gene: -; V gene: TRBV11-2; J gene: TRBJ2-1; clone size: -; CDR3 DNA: TGTGCCAGCAGGGTCGGGGCTAGCGAAAACAATGAGCAGTTCTTC; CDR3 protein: CASRVGASENNEQFF